This TCR beta chain was sequenced for a study of blood T cell repertoires in COVID-19. The J segment lost 0 bases and the V segment lost 3 bases, leaving 11 bases of the junction unmatched. This CDR3 has 19 amino acids. The germline V gene has CDR1 SGHNT and CDR2 YYREEE (reference sequence). Sequencing used immunoSEQ multiplex PCR; TCRdb keeps in-frame clones, though not all of them. The sample records under 300,000 clones, roughly 90% being singletons. Recruits, aged about 18 to 89 years, lived in some 25 US areas. This clone has only one observation. Source material: PBMCs or T cells enriched from blood (not recorded which). J is TRBJ1-6 and V is TRBV5-4; TRBD1 aligns across 8 bases. The sequence came from a woman aged 50 to 60 who had recovered from COVID-19. CDR3 amino acids: CASSWGGTGPSSYNSPLHF. The CDR3 bases are TGTGCCAGCAGCTGGGGTGGGACAGGCCCTAGCTCCTATAATTCACCCCTCCACTTT.